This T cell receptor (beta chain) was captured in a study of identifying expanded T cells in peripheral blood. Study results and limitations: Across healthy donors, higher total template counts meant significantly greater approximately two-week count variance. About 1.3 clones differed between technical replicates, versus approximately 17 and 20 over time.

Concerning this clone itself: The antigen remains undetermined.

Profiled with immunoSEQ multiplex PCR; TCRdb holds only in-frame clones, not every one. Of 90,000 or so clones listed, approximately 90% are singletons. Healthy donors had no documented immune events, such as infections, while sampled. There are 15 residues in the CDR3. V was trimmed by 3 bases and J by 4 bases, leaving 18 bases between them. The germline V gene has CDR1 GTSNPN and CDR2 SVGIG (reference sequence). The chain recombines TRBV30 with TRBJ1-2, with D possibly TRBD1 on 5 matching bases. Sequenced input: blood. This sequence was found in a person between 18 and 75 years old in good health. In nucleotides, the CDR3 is TGTGCCTGGAGCCTACCGGGACCAGGGCGCTATGGCTACACCTTC. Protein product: CAWSLPGPGRYGYTF.